This T cell receptor beta chain is from a study of T cells in Graves' hyperthyroidism and ophthalmopathy. The TCR beta CDR3 regions underwent amplification using RNA transcripts as the source. Initially, a first-round RT-PCR of the TCR CDR3 employed the HTBI primer set. TCRdb itself ran the multiplex PCR reads through MiXCR, one entry per CDR3 protein. The sample lists 400,000 to 500,000 distinct CDR3 sequences; approximately 13% were seen once. V lost 10 bases and J lost 2, with 12 bases in between. Germline CDR1 is SEHNR and CDR2 is FQNEAQ (reference sequence). The CDR3 sequence is 12 residues long. This clonotype was detected many times.

Sequences were obtained from blood. The clonotype comes from a woman aged 18-29 years with Graves' hyperthyroidism. V gene TRBV7-9 combines with J gene TRBJ2-7; D is perhaps TRBD1 (6 bases). The CDR3 spells CAIDRLTYEQYF. CDR3 in DNA: TGTGCCATCGACAGGCTAACCTACGAGCAGTACTTC.